This TCR beta chain originates from a study of shared clonotypes between healthy human individuals. Study-level information: The people who gave samples were two women and a few men aged 18 to 49. Three CD4 naive, three CD4 memory, two CD8 naive and one CD8 memory plate were used per donor. Whole-study findings and limits: Among non-shared clonotypes, generation probabilities were lower than among those shared by all four donors. The sampled material consisted only of blood, and tissue repertoires are likely to differ.

Repertoires were generated with immunoSEQ multiplex PCR, while TCRdb's copy carries only in-frame clones and drops some. The sample lists approximately 1.9 million clones; approximately 92% were seen once. Positively selected for CCR7, the CD45RO-negative cells used as naive CD8 cells excluded terminally differentiated effector memory CD45RA+ cells. Notes on this clone: Antigen: not known. Other DNA sequences in the sample encode the same CDR3.

The sequenced sample consisted of naive CD8+ T cells from PBMCs. This TCR was recovered from a man in his late teens or twenties in good health. Some clones in this sample may be carry-over from other donors' samples.

The CDR3 protein is CASSPRQGYEQYF. The DNA of the CDR3 is TGCGCCAGCAGCCCCCGACAGGGCTACGAGCAGTACTTC. The chain combines TRBV4-1 with TRBJ2-7; TRBD1 matches at 7 bases. Losses at the gene ends were 4 bases for V and 3 bases for J; bases not matched to a gene: 3. The CDR3 covers 13 residues. From germline, CDR1 is MGHRA and CDR2 YSYEKL.